This TCR beta chain was sequenced in a study of blood T cell repertoires in COVID-19. Trimming stripped 1 base from V and 0 bases from J, with 9 bases between. CDR3 size: 16 residues. Germline loops: CDR1 SGHNT, CDR2 YENEEA. Assignments of participants to cohorts depended upon their own reported clinical history. This clone was picked up one time. As originally analysed: Reference gene primer amplification gave estimated nucleated cell counts. TCRdb keeps only in-frame clones here, not all; method: immunoSEQ multiplex PCR. V and J calls and clone size are copied from that table; D and trimming were computed from the DNA. The sample holds a few hundred thousand clones, under 90% seen once.

The origin of this receptor is a man aged 25-45 years with acute COVID-19. The chain uses TRBV11-3 and TRBJ1-4, with D unclear. The material sequenced was PBMCs or T cells enriched from blood (not recorded which). The CDR3 protein is CASSLGTHATNEKLFF. Written as DNA, the CDR3 is TGTGCCAGCAGCTTAGGGACTCATGCAACTAATGAAAAACTGTTTTTT.